A single sample gave rise to the 7 T cell receptor beta chains below, sequenced in a study of blood T cell repertoires in COVID-19. Produced via immunoSEQ multiplex PCR; TCRdb's table is partial and in-frame only. Found here are 300,000 to 400,000 clones, about 90% of them singletons; the top ten hold about 3%. Material: peripheral blood. These receptors were taken from a woman younger than 45 with COVID-19, enrolled during active disease.

V is TRBV12-3 or TRBV12-4 and J is TRBJ2-5; D remains ambiguous. V was trimmed by 4 bases and J by 4 bases, leaving 4 bases between them. The CDR3 has 11 amino acids. The chain's CDR3 is CASSSLETQYF. For the CDR3, the DNA is TGTGCCAGCAGTTCACTAGAGACCCAGTACTTC.

This clone appeared a few times. CDR3 protein: CASSEGTGSNTIYF. CDR3 coding DNA: TGTGCCAGCAGTGAAGGGACAGGAAGTAACACCATATATTTT. The chain carries TRBV2 and TRBJ1-3; 7 bases line up with TRBD1. CDR3 length: 14 amino acids. V lost 1 base and J lost 7; bases outside the gene matches: 4. The germline gives CDR1 SNHLY, CDR2 FYNNEI.

This chain connects TRBV28 to TRBJ2-7; the D gene is possibly TRBD1 (5 bases). The ends were cut back, 6 bases at V and 0 bases at J, with 12 bases in the middle. CDR3 length: 14 amino acids. Germline V gene sequence: CDR1 MDHEN, CDR2 SYDVKM. The CDR3: CASRARVGSYEQYF. The DNA of the CDR3 is TGTGCCAGCAGGGCCAGGGTGGGCTCCTACGAGCAGTACTTC. The whole variable domain, remainder taken from reference TRBV28 and TRBJ2-7, is DVKVTQSSRYLVKRTGEKVFLECVQDMDHENMFWYRQDPGLGLRLIYFSYDVKMKEKGDIPEGYSVSREKKERFSLILESASTNQTSMYLCASRARVGSYEQYFGPGTRLTVT.

A note on this clone: One end of the junction is discordant with germline, which a read error may explain. The chain carries TRBV13 and TRBJ2-1; 9 nucleotides line up with TRBD1. Germline V gene data show CDR1 as PRHDT and CDR2 as FYEKMQ (reference sequence). CDR3 length: 13 residues. CDR3 DNA: TGTGCCAGCAGCGTAGGACAGGGGAATGAGCAGTTCTTC. Translation: CASSVGQGNEQFF.

This chain links TRBV3-1 (or the pseudogene TRBV3-2) with TRBJ2-7; 7 nucleotides line up with TRBD2. CDR3 length equals 17 residues. Germline CDR1 and CDR2: LGHDT and YNNKEL (reference sequence). Trimming took 0 bases from V and 6 from J; bases not matched to a gene: 14. This CDR3 reads CASSQDLGEGREREQYV. The DNA for the CDR3 is TGTGCCAGCAGCCAAGATTTGGGGGAGGGGCGGGAGCGCGAGCAGTACGTC.

The chain joins TRBV5-4 to TRBJ2-5; TRBD2 is a possible D gene (6 bases). Germline lookup yields CDR1 SGHNT and CDR2 YYREEE (reference sequence). V was cut by 4 bases and J by 2 bases, with 15 bases left in between. The CDR3 contains 15 residues. CDR3 DNA: TGTGCCAGCAGCCCCCCCCTCGGGGGACAAGAGACCCAGTACTTC. Protein product: CASSPPLGGQETQYF.

The genes are TRBV6-5 and TRBJ2-1; TRBD1 might be the D (6 bases). Germline V CDR1 and CDR2: MNHEY, SVGAGI. Trimming took 5 bases from V and 5 from J, leaving 13 bases between them. The CDR3 sequence is 14 residues long. The CDR3 DNA reads as TGTGCCAGCAGTAACCTACAGGGCAACAATGAGCAGTTCTTC. Its translation: CASSNLQGNNEQFF.